This T cell receptor (beta chain) was sequenced during a study of blood T cells in healthy people across ages (dated by TCRdb to the mid-2010s). Some background on the complete study: Template switching captured roughly one uniquely barcoded TCR beta cDNA molecule per two T cells in model experiments. Using deep sequencing normalized with unique cDNA molecular identifiers, the study measured how TCR beta repertoire diversity changes with age. The donors were divided into four age groups: young (average about 15 years), middle-aged (roughly 42), aged (roughly 66) and long-lived (about 84). To avoid experimental bias, donors of different ages were randomly spread across the sequencing lanes. Using the same blood draw, the study looked at two additional independent replicas of 1 million unique cDNA reads for two donors, one aged 18 to 29 and the other aged 80 or older. Points the paper makes about the study in general: Estimates of total diversity based on one million sequenced T cells were considered lower bounds and underestimates. Observed TCR beta diversity per million T cells fell roughly linearly with age, and a significant reduction was already apparent by age roughly 40. Compared with the aged group, the long-lived group had more naive CD4+ T cells, fewer expanded clones and increased TCR diversity, suggesting age selection. A strong correlation was found between observed TCR beta diversity and the percentage of naive T cells measured by flow cytometry. Donor CMV infection status was unknown, potentially confounding age-related changes in expanded clonotypes. Since profiling was done on bulk unsorted PBMCs, naive and antigen-experienced compartments could not be conclusively compared.

V is pared back by 3 bases and J by 4 bases, with 13 bases lying between the germline termini. From its cysteine to its phenylalanine, the CDR3 spans 14 amino acids. Just the 42-base CDR3 DNA is kept, in frame starting at base 1. Turning to this clonotype: This receptor's antigen is unknown. No much larger clonotype is one base removed from it; base qualities were not supplied.

Library method: 5' RACE. The second PCR ran for about 7 to 11 cycles and used a J-beta primer mix along with a sample-barcoded 5' primer. A template-switch 5' adaptor carrying 12 random nucleotides introduced a unique molecular identifier onto each TCR beta cDNA molecule. Each sample yielded at least 2.5 million CDR3-containing paired-end reads. First-strand cDNA synthesis was performed from all RNA using the Mint cDNA synthesis kit, with priming by a TRBC-specific oligonucleotide. Following uracil-DNA glycosylase treatment, a first 18-cycle PCR with universal primers M1SS and BC2_uni_R was performed on all cDNA. Per the source publication's procedure: For normalization, 1 million high-quality reads, each with a distinct molecular identifier, were randomly selected from each sample. Reads with shared molecular identifiers were discarded instead of being binned into consensus sequences. CDR3 identification, clonotype clustering and error correction used MiTCR with a Q25 quality threshold and the strictest error-elimination algorithm. A nonparametric unseen species model with Euler transformation was used to estimate lower-bound total TCR beta diversity. TCRdb applied fastp at Q25 and MiXCR to the public reads, then kept only in-frame beta chains. CDR3 protein sequences are deduplicated, and each keeps its most common genes and DNA. The V and J calls come from TCRdb's annotation, not from the publication. Counted in this sample were fewer than 2 million distinct CDR3 sequences; roughly 43% of them appeared once. The ten largest clones represent 20% to 25% of the sample.

Systemically healthy Caucasian individuals from Russia, 35 to 50 in total and aged about 6 to 95 years, were included as donors. Approximately 10 milliliters of peripheral blood were collected from each donor into EDTA-treated Vacutainer tubes. PBMCs were isolated by Ficoll-Paque density-gradient centrifugation, with at least 6.5 million obtained per sample. Total RNA, at least 6 micrograms per sample, was extracted from PBMCs with Trizol reagent. Naive CD45RAhigh/CD27high T cell percentages were measured by flow cytometry on a PBMC aliquot from every donor. Specimen: blood. Recombination linked TRBV12-3 or TRBV12-4 to TRBJ2-7; tentative D gene TRBD1, with 5 bases matching. This sequence originates from a human donor in good health. The DNA reads as follows: TGTGCCAGCAGTTTCGATCCAGGGATTTACGAGCAGTACTTC. This yields the protein CASSFDPGIYEQYF.